A selection of T cell receptor beta chains follows, all from one sample in a study of blood T cells in healthy people across ages. MiXCR, run by TCRdb on the 5' RACE reads, gives a single entry per CDR3 protein. Of just over 800,000 distinct CDR3 sequences in the sample, 55% to 65% were seen once. Sample: blood. The receptors were gathered from a man aged 25-45 years in good health. Each CDR3 is given with its conserved first and last residue. A D gene is named only where the DNA matches it firmly. A row's size may be missing; if present it is once, few, many or a size class.

V: TRBV3-1
size: NA
D: NA
J: TRBJ2-5
CDR3: CASSPVGGAYETQYF
DNA: TGTGCCAGCAGCCCGGTGGGGGGGGCATATGAGACCCAGTACTTC

V: TRBV7-8
size: NA
D: NA
J: TRBJ2-5
CDR3: CASSFASGRGLQETQYF
DNA: TGTGCCAGCAGCTTTGCCAGCGGGCGGGGCCTACAAGAGACCCAGTACTTC

V: TRBV4-3
size: NA
D: NA
J: TRBJ2-1
CDR3: CASSQDPADNEQFF
DNA: TGCGCCAGCAGCCAAGATCCAGCGGACAATGAGCAGTTCTTC

V: TRBV7-9
size: NA
D: TRBD2
J: TRBJ2-3
CDR3: CASSFKRGVDTQYF
DNA: TGTGCCAGCAGCTTCAAGCGGGGGGTGGATACGCAGTATTTT

V: TRBV4-3
size: NA
D: NA
J: TRBJ2-1
CDR3: CASSQDPGATTQFF
DNA: TGCGCCAGCAGCCAAGACCCGGGGGCTACTACCCAGTTCTTC

V: TRBV24-1
size: NA
D: TRBD2
J: TRBJ2-5
CDR3: CATSELGTSGGNQETQYF
DNA: TGTGCCACCAGTGAACTCGGGACTAGCGGGGGGAATCAAGAGACCCAGTACTTC

V: TRBV4-3
size: few
D: TRBD1
J: TRBJ2-2
CDR3: CASSQPFDRDTGELFF
DNA: TGCGCCAGCAGCCAACCTTTTGACAGGGACACCGGGGAGCTGTTTTTT

V: TRBV5-1
size: NA
D: NA
J: TRBJ1-5
CDR3: CASSTDGRQPQHF
DNA: TGCGCCAGCAGCACCGATGGACGTCAGCCCCAGCATTTT

V: TRBV29-1
size: few
D: NA
J: TRBJ2-7
CDR3: CSDERDEQYF
DNA: TGCAGCGACGAGAGAGACGAGCAGTACTTC

V: TRBV10-3
size: NA
D: TRBD1
J: TRBJ1-2
CDR3: CAIRAQGSRGYTF
DNA: TGCGCCATCAGAGCACAGGGGAGTCGTGGCTACACCTTC

V: TRBV5-6
size: NA
D: TRBD2
J: TRBJ2-5
CDR3: CASSYLAGGLHQETQYF
DNA: TGTGCCAGCAGTTATCTAGCGGGGGGGCTTCACCAAGAGACCCAGTACTTC

V: TRBV2
size: few
D: NA
J: TRBJ2-7
CDR3: CASTAETYEQYF
DNA: TGTGCCAGCACGGCAGAAACCTACGAGCAGTACTTC

V: TRBV27
size: NA
D: TRBD1
J: TRBJ1-1
CDR3: CASSLSTGGQGRNTEAFF
DNA: TGTGCCAGCAGTTTATCGACCGGCGGACAGGGACGTAACACTGAAGCTTTCTTT

V: TRBV29-1
size: NA
D: TRBD1
J: TRBJ2-3
CDR3: CSVERVRDREVDTQYF
DNA: TGCAGCGTTGAGAGGGTCCGGGACAGGGAAGTAGATACGCAGTATTTT

V: TRBV6-5
size: NA
D: NA
J: TRBJ2-7
CDR3: CASSYGLGGTGLREQYF
DNA: TGTGCCAGCAGTTACGGTTTAGGAGGCACAGGCCTGAGGGAGCAGTACTTC

V: TRBV4-1
size: NA
D: TRBD2
J: TRBJ2-3
CDR3: CASSQDLAGETDTQYF
DNA: TGCGCCAGCAGCCAAGATCTAGCGGGCGAAACAGATACGCAGTATTTT

V: TRBV9
size: NA
D: NA
J: TRBJ2-7
CDR3: CASSPRDSDSYEQYF
DNA: TGTGCCAGCAGCCCGCGTGACAGCGACTCCTACGAGCAGTACTTC

V: TRBV6-2/TRBV6-3
size: NA
D: TRBD2
J: TRBJ2-1
CDR3: CASSGLALSYNEQFF
DNA: TGTGCCAGCAGCGGACTAGCGCTCTCCTACAATGAGCAGTTCTTC

V: TRBV12-3/TRBV12-4
size: NA
D: TRBD1
J: TRBJ2-2
CDR3: CASSPTGARATGELFF
DNA: TGTGCCAGCAGCCCGACAGGGGCCAGGGCCACCGGGGAGCTGTTTTTT

V: TRBV2
size: NA
D: NA
J: TRBJ2-3
CDR3: CASSEADQSTDTQYF
DNA: TGTGCCAGCAGTGAAGCGGACCAGAGCACAGATACGCAGTATTTT

V: TRBV7-9
size: NA
D: TRBD1
J: TRBJ1-2
CDR3: CASSATGGPLYGYTF
DNA: TGTGCCAGCAGCGCGACAGGGGGCCCGCTCTATGGCTACACCTTC

V: TRBV6-5
size: NA
D: NA
J: TRBJ2-7
CDR3: CASSGLRGRNEQYF
DNA: TGTGCCAGCAGCGGATTGAGGGGGAGAAACGAGCAGTACTTC

V: TRBV5-1
size: NA
D: TRBD2
J: TRBJ2-1
CDR3: CASSLTLTSGGPFVNEQFF
DNA: TGCGCCAGCAGCTTGACACTGACTAGCGGGGGTCCATTTGTGAATGAGCAGTTCTTC

V: TRBV7-3
size: NA
D: TRBD2
J: TRBJ2-3
CDR3: CASSFSGGIGDTQYF
DNA: TGTGCCAGCAGCTTTAGCGGGGGGATTGGGGATACGCAGTATTTT

V: TRBV9
size: NA
D: TRBD1
J: TRBJ1-2
CDR3: CARDSGTGHYGYTF
DNA: TGTGCCAGAGACTCCGGGACAGGGCATTATGGCTACACCTTC

V: TRBV28
size: many
D: NA
J: TRBJ2-1
CDR3: CASSPPWSYNEQFF
DNA: TGTGCCAGCAGTCCCCCTTGGTCATACAATGAGCAGTTCTTC

V: TRBV12-3/TRBV12-4
size: once
D: TRBD2
J: TRBJ2-7
CDR3: CASGWIAGSSYEQYF
DNA: TGTGCCAGCGGTTGGATAGCGGGAAGCTCCTACGAGCAGTACTTC

V: TRBV6-4
size: NA
D: TRBD1
J: TRBJ2-1
CDR3: CASSVSGGNEQFF
DNA: TGTGCCAGCAGTGTTTCAGGGGGCAATGAGCAGTTCTTC

V: TRBV4-3
size: NA
D: NA
J: TRBJ2-1
CDR3: CASSFPGLKIDEQFF
DNA: TGCGCCAGCAGCTTTCCAGGCTTAAAAATCGATGAGCAGTTCTTC

V: TRBV7-2
size: NA
D: NA
J: TRBJ2-3
CDR3: CASSLGGSIDTQYF
DNA: TGTGCCAGCAGCTTAGGGGGGAGCATAGATACGCAGTATTTT

V: TRBV6-6
size: NA
D: NA
J: TRBJ1-4
CDR3: CASSYRDTEKLFF
DNA: TGTGCCAGCAGTTACCGGGACACCGAAAAACTGTTTTTT

V: TRBV11-1
size: NA
D: TRBD1
J: TRBJ1-2
CDR3: CASSPGTGTGGYGYTF
DNA: TGTGCCAGCAGCCCAGGAACCGGGACAGGGGGCTATGGCTACACCTTC

V: TRBV28
size: few
D: NA
J: TRBJ2-7
CDR3: CASSLSGRGLSYEQYF
DNA: TGTGCCAGCAGTTTATCGGGCAGGGGCCTCTCCTACGAGCAGTACTTC

V: TRBV9
size: NA
D: NA
J: TRBJ1-1
CDR3: CASSPSPGRATEAFF
DNA: TGTGCCAGCAGCCCTTCCCCCGGCAGGGCCACTGAAGCTTTCTTT

V: TRBV5-4
size: NA
D: TRBD1
J: TRBJ2-2
CDR3: CASSLPGQGRPGTGELFF
DNA: TGTGCCAGCAGCCTTCCGGGACAGGGCCGCCCGGGGACCGGGGAGCTGTTTTTT

V: TRBV7-2
size: few
D: NA
J: TRBJ1-6
CDR3: CASSLSGESSPLHF
DNA: TGTGCCAGCAGCTTATCGGGGGAGAGTTCACCCCTCCACTTT

V: TRBV29-1
size: NA
D: NA
J: TRBJ1-6
CDR3: CSVKHGGNSPLHF
DNA: TGCAGCGTTAAACACGGCGGTAATTCACCCCTCCACTTT

V: TRBV6-5
size: once
D: NA
J: TRBJ2-7
CDR3: CASSYSVLGSYEQYF
DNA: TGTGCCAGCAGTTACTCGGTCTTGGGTTCCTACGAGCAGTACTTC

V: TRBV7-2
size: few
D: NA
J: TRBJ2-5
CDR3: CASSPADNPQETQYF
DNA: TGTGCCAGCAGCCCGGCGGACAACCCCCAAGAGACCCAGTACTTC

V: TRBV28
size: few
D: TRBD2
J: TRBJ2-5
CDR3: CASCNLAGVQETQYF
DNA: TGTGCCAGCTGTAATTTAGCGGGGGTACAAGAGACCCAGTACTTC

V: TRBV5-1
size: NA
D: TRBD2
J: TRBJ2-3
CDR3: CASSLGLADRTDTQYF
DNA: TGCGCCAGCAGCTTGGGACTAGCTGATCGCACAGATACGCAGTATTTT

V: TRBV2
size: few
D: TRBD2
J: TRBJ2-1
CDR3: CASSRQPGEGEQFF
DNA: TGTGCCAGCAGTAGGCAGCCGGGGGAGGGTGAGCAGTTCTTC

V: TRBV29-1
size: few
D: NA
J: TRBJ1-2
CDR3: CSVERGAYGYTF
DNA: TGCAGCGTTGAACGAGGGGCGTATGGCTACACCTTC

V: TRBV12-3/TRBV12-4
size: once
D: NA
J: TRBJ2-2
CDR3: CASSAWVGELFF
DNA: TGTGCCAGCAGTGCGTGGGTCGGGGAGCTGTTTTTT